The sequence of this T cell receptor beta chain was determined in a study of CD8 T cells in ankylosing spondylitis (dated by TCRdb to 2015 to 2018). Background for the entire study: T cell receptor beta repertoires were profiled in healthy donors and ankylosing spondylitis patients so that disease-linked TCR variants could be found. The full study cohort was made up of about 24 ankylosing spondylitis patients and more than 90 healthy donors. Peripheral blood was sampled, and synovial fluid was also collected from ankylosing spondylitis patients. Paper-wide results and their limitations: Blood from ankylosing spondylitis patients appeared to be characterized by a TCR beta motif made up of seven or eight highly homologous amino acid variants. A CD8+ phenotype was shown by the disease-linked clones, which were found at relatively low frequencies in peripheral blood. Significant enrichment of the disease-linked clones was reported in matched synovial fluid samples from ankylosing spondylitis patients. Some TCR beta motif variants had previously been reported in synovial fluid and blood of reactive arthritis patients, which suggested common disease-initiation mechanisms.

Sequencing instrument: Illumina HiSeq 2500. Quantitative 5'-RACE with molecular barcodes was the method used to prepare the TCR beta libraries. As for the original processing: Disease-linked TCR variants were identified with a new computational method built on a probabilistic model of VDJ rearrangement. The public reads were reanalyzed by TCRdb: fastp trimming at Q25, MiXCR alignment, in-frame beta chains only. Every distinct CDR3 protein forms one entry, paired with its most common genes and DNA. The V and J calls and clone size are TCRdb's, not the authors'. For this sample there are a few hundred thousand distinct CDR3 sequences; over 15% appear just once. The ten top clones hold approximately 32% of the sample. The CDR3 contains 15 residues, cysteine and phenylalanine counted. Only the CDR3 portion is preserved as DNA: 45 bases, with reading frame beginning at the first base. Taken from the germline V gene (reference sequence), the CDR1 and CDR2 loops are DFQATT and SNEGSKA. Trimming costs V 5 bases and J 0 bases, and their ends lie 11 bases apart.

Comment on this clonotype: It lacks a known antigen. Base qualities are not recorded, but no much larger clone differs from it by a single base.

This sequence uses TRBV20-1 and TRBJ2-6; the D gene is not confidently resolved. Sequencing was done on a sample of blood, either unsorted or a sorted T cell fraction (not recorded which). The TCR comes from a male donor with ankylosing spondylitis or in good health (not recorded which). The CDR3 is CSASDRSSGANVLTF. The sequenced DNA is TGCAGTGCTTCGGACCGCAGCTCTGGGGCCAACGTCCTGACTTTC.